This entry describes one T cell receptor (beta chain). This sample stems from a study of T cell changes during pregnancy in multiple sclerosis. Assay: immunoSEQ multiplex PCR; the TCRdb copy retains only in-frame clones and omits some. The repertoire has 20,000 to 25,000 clones, around nine tenths of them found once; the top ten carry about 13%. The ends were cut back, 3 bases at V and 2 bases at J, with 11 bases in the middle. The CDR3 extends over 15 amino acids. The sample was CD8+ T cells from peripheral blood mononuclear cells, taken in the first trimester of pregnancy. The chain couples TRBV23-1 to TRBJ1-5; possible D gene TRBD1, 6 bases. TRBV23-1 is an ORF; its function is uncertain. This TCR was sampled from a female donor in good health, enrolled as a control in a pregnancy study. CDR3 sequence reads: CASSHLGQGNQPQHF. In DNA form, the CDR3 reads TGCGCCAGCAGTCACCTGGGACAAGGCAATCAGCCCCAGCATTTT.